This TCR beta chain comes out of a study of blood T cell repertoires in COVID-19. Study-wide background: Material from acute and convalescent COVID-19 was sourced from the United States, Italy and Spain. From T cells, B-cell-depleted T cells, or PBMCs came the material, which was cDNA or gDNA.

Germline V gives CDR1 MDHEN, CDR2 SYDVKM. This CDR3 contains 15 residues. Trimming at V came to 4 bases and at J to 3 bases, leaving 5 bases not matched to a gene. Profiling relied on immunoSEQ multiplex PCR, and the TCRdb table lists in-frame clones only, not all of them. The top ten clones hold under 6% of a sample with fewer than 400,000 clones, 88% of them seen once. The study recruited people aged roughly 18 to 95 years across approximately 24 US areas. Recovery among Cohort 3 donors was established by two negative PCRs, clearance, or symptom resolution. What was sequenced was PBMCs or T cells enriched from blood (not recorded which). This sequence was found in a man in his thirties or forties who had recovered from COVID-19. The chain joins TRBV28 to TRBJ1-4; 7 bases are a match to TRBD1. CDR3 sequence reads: CASSSPGTANEKLFF. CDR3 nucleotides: TGTGCCAGCAGTTCGCCCGGGACAGCTAATGAAAAACTGTTTTTT.